These 20 T cell receptor beta chains originate from one sample sequenced in a study of blood T cell repertoires in COVID-19. Clones were read by immunoSEQ multiplex PCR, and TCRdb kept only the in-frame ones, dropping some. In the table there are about 200,000 clones, 65% to 90% of which are singletons. Material: PBMCs or T cells enriched from blood (not recorded which). These receptors all come from a woman aged 55-70 years with acute COVID-19.

The chain links TRBV6-1 to TRBJ1-5; D perhaps matches TRBD1 (5 bases). Germline assignment: CDR1 MNHNS and CDR2 SASEGT. CDR3 length: 17 amino acids. V lost 4 bases and J lost 2, with 18 bases in between. The CDR3 DNA is TGTGCCAGCAGTGCGATCCGGGGGGGATATGGCAATCAGCCCCAGCATTTT. It specifies CASSAIRGGYGNQPQHF.

V and J are TRBV19 and TRBJ1-1; 8 positions agree with TRBD1. The length of the CDR3 is 13 residues. Germline V gene sequence: CDR1 LNHDA, CDR2 SQIVND (reference sequence). V shed 6 bases and J 3 bases; nucleotides not matched to a gene: 3. The CDR3 DNA is TGTGCCAGTAGCCAGGACAGGGACACTGAAGCTTTCTTT. It codes for CASSQDRDTEAFF.

The J gene is TRBJ1-1, the V gene TRBV29-1, with D unresolved. Trimming cost V 4 bases and J 0 bases, with 12 bases left between them. Germline V gives CDR1 SQVTM, CDR2 ANQGSEA. This CDR3 is built from 14 residues. The CDR3 reads CSVVGLTLNTEAFF. CDR3 in DNA: TGCAGCGTTGTTGGACTGACCTTGAACACTGAAGCTTTCTTT. Variable domain in full (rest from reference TRBV29-1 and TRBJ1-1): SAVISQKPSRDICQRGTSLTIQCQVDSQVTMMFWYRQQPGQSLTLIATANQGSEATYESGFVIDKFPISRPNLTFSTLTVSNMSPEDSSIYLCSVVGLTLNTEAFFGQGTRLTVV.

V usage is TRBV11-2 and J usage is TRBJ2-3, with D tentatively TRBD1 (5 bases). This CDR3 comprises 16 residues. Trimming stripped 4 bases from V and 0 bases from J, with 14 bases between. Germline lookup yields CDR1 SGHAT and CDR2 FQNNGV. This CDR3 is CASSSPRTSSTDTQYF. The CDR3 nucleotides read TGTGCCAGCAGCTCCCCCAGGACAAGTAGCACAGATACGCAGTATTTT.

The J gene is TRBJ2-1, the V gene TRBV5-1; 13 bases map to TRBD2. The V gene's germline CDR1 is SGHRS and CDR2 YFSETQ. This CDR3 is built from 18 residues. The trim removed 3 bases at V and 6 bases at J, leaving 12 bases unmatched. The CDR3 region is CASSSRGLAGPPGNEQFF. The CDR3 DNA sequence: TGCGCCAGCAGCTCCCGGGGACTAGCGGGACCCCCCGGCAATGAGCAGTTCTTC.

V is TRBV4-3 and J is TRBJ2-3; TRBD2 might be the D (6 bases). This CDR3 spans 15 amino acids. Trimming shortened V by 3 bases and J by 2 bases, and 12 bases separated the two germline ends. CDR1 is LGHNA, CDR2 YSLEER, per germline. The CDR3 sequence is CASSQRDSTTDTQYF. The CDR3 coding sequence is TGCGCCAGCAGCCAGCGGGACTCGACCACAGATACGCAGTATTTT.

V usage is TRBV18 and J usage is TRBJ1-5; TRBD1 aligns across 7 bases. The CDR3 length is 16 residues. Germline trimming cut 6 bases from V and 6 bases from J; bases unmatched to any gene: 14. The V gene's germline CDR1 is KGHSH and CDR2 LQKENI. CDR3 sequence: CASSLRGGGDVQPQHF. In nucleotides, the CDR3 is TGTGCCAGCTCGCTCAGAGGAGGGGGCGACGTTCAGCCCCAGCATTTT. Full variable domain (missing parts from reference TRBV18 and TRBJ1-5): NAGVMQNPRHLVRRRGQEARLRCSPMKGHSHVYWYRQLPEEGLKFMVYLQKENIIDESGMPKERFSAEFPKEGPSILRIQQVVRGDSAAYFCASSLRGGGDVQPQHFGDGTRLSIL.

The chain links TRBV7-9 to TRBJ2-2; a weak D match, TRBD1 (5 bases). V shed 5 bases and J shed 5 bases, with 24 bases lying between them. There are 18 residues in the CDR3. Germline V gene lookup returns CDR1 SEHNR and CDR2 FQNEAQ (reference sequence). The CDR3 DNA sequence: TGTGCCAGCAGCCCCCCCCGCCGGTACAAGAAGGGGACCGGGGAGCTGTTTTTT. It is translated as CASSPPRRYKKGTGELFF.

In nucleotides, the CDR3 is TGTGCCAGCGAGTTAGACAGGGAAGCTTTCTTT. This codes for CASELDREAFF. The chain links TRBV6-5 to TRBJ1-1; TRBD1 might be the D (6 bases). This CDR3 is built from 11 residues. Germline V gene data show CDR1 as MNHEY and CDR2 as SVGAGI. Trimming removed 8 bases at V and 8 bases at J, with 12 bases between.

The gene calls are TRBV7-6 and TRBJ1-5, with TRBD1 matching over 7 bases. The CDR3 is made up of 16 amino acids. Trimming took 5 bases from V and 4 from J; bases not matched to a gene: 11. Germline V gene sequence: CDR1 SGHVS, CDR2 FNYEAQ. CDR3 amino acids: CASSTGATGSNQPQHF. CDR3 in DNA: TGTGCCAGCAGCACTGGGGCGACAGGGTCAAATCAGCCCCAGCATTTT. The full variable domain, rest sourced from reference TRBV7-6 and TRBJ1-5, is GAGVSQSPRYKVTKRGQDVALRCDPISGHVSLYWYRQALGQGPEFLTYFNYEAQQDKSGLPNDRFSAERPEGSISTLTIQRTEQRDSAMYRCASSTGATGSNQPQHFGDGTRLSIL.

This chain links TRBV15 with TRBJ2-7; 13 nucleotides align to TRBD2. With 1 base clipped from V and 4 bases from J, the junction kept 4 bases outside the gene matches. CDR1 LNHNV and CDR2 YYDKDF come from the germline V gene (reference sequence). The CDR3 has 16 amino acids. This chain's CDR3 is CATSRGTSGSKYEQYF. In DNA form, the CDR3 reads TGTGCCACCAGCAGAGGGACTAGCGGGAGTAAGTACGAGCAGTACTTC.

The rearrangement joins TRBV25-1 to TRBJ1-1; D is uncertain. The CDR3 has 14 residues. V was shortened by 6 bases and J by 3 bases, with 14 bases between the two germline ends. The germline CDR1 and CDR2 sequences are MGHDK and SYGVNS. CDR3: CASSLTLGDTEAFF. CDR3 coding DNA: TGTGCCAGCAGCTTAACACTGGGAGACACTGAAGCTTTCTTT.

This clone was counted between two and nine times. V gene TRBV5-1 combines with J gene TRBJ1-6; 7 bases agree with TRBD1. V gave up 4 bases and J gave up 15 bases; unmatched junction bases: 13. The CDR3 is 14 amino acids. Germline V gives CDR1 SGHRS, CDR2 YFSETQ. CDR3 DNA: TGCGCCAGCAGCCCGGGACAGCCCAGTTCGGTCCTCCACTTT. Amino acid sequence: CASSPGQPSSVLHF. Full variable domain (remainder filled in from reference TRBV5-1 and TRBJ1-6): KAGVTQTPRYLIKTRGQQVTLSCSPISGHRSVSWYQQTPGQGLQFLFEYFSETQRNKGNFPGRFSGRQFSNSRSEMNVSTLELGDSALYLCASSPGQPSSVLHFGNGTRLTVT.

The V and J genes are TRBV7-2 and TRBJ1-3, with D uncertain. V lost 0 bases to trimming and J lost 0 bases, with 6 bases between them. The CDR3 has 15 residues. Germline assignment: CDR1 SGHTA and CDR2 FQGNSA. The CDR3 is CASSLAYSSGNTIYF. The DNA of the CDR3 is TGTGCCAGCAGCTTAGCATACAGCTCTGGAAACACCATATATTTT.

The chain links TRBV19 to TRBJ1-5; D is perhaps TRBD1 (5 bases). Germline CDR1 LNHDA, CDR2 SQIVND (reference sequence). V shed 7 bases and J shed 6 bases, with 19 bases lying between them. This CDR3 is 15 amino acids long. DNA for the CDR3: TGTGCCAGTACCCCCCCGGGTAGGGGTTCTCAGCCCCAGCATTTT. It codes for CASTPPGRGSQPQHF.

J is TRBJ1-4 and V is TRBV6-5; D gene ambiguous. Germline V gene lookup returns CDR1 MNHEY and CDR2 SVGAGI. This CDR3 spans 14 amino acids. Trimming stripped 2 bases from V and 4 bases from J, with 8 bases between. This chain's CDR3 is CASSYPGHNEKLFF. CDR3 bases: TGTGCCAGCAGTTACCCGGGTCATAATGAAAAACTGTTTTTT.

V usage is TRBV28 and J usage is TRBJ2-7; no reliable D call. Trimming cost V 5 bases and J 2 bases, with 10 bases left between them. The germline gives CDR1 MDHEN, CDR2 SYDVKM. The CDR3 has 13 residues. CDR3 protein: CASSPTDPYEQYV. Written as DNA, the CDR3 is TGTGCCAGCAGTCCCACAGATCCCTACGAGCAGTACGTC.

The V and J genes are TRBV5-1 and TRBJ1-1, with 7 bases lining up with TRBD1. With 0 bases clipped from V and 1 base from J, the junction kept 9 bases outside the gene matches. Per the germline V gene, CDR1 is SGHRS and CDR2 is YFSETQ. CDR3 length equals 17 residues. The DNA of the CDR3 is TGCGCCAGCAGCTTGGCTGGACAGGCCAGCCCGAACACTGAAGCTTTCTTT. Its protein product is CASSLAGQASPNTEAFF.

The rearrangement joins TRBV11-2 to TRBJ1-6; 7 bases align to TRBD1. Germline CDR1 and CDR2: SGHAT and FQNNGV. V shed 7 bases, J shed 14 bases, and the junction held 14 bases outside the gene matches. The CDR3 consists of 14 residues. CDR3 in DNA: TGTGCCAGCACCCCCGGGACAGACCTTGGGGCCCTCCACTTT. This codes for CASTPGTDLGALHF. The full variable domain, completed using reference TRBV11-2 and TRBJ1-6, is EAGVAQSPRYKIIEKRQSVAFWCNPISGHATLYWYQQILGQGPKLLIQFQNNGVVDDSQLPKDRFSAERLKGVDSTLKIQPAKLEDSAVYLCASTPGTDLGALHFGNGTRLTVT.

V usage is TRBV4-1 and J usage is TRBJ2-2, with 7 bases that match TRBD1. CDR1 and CDR2 (germline): MGHRA, YSYEKL. The CDR3 totals 18 residues. J lost 5 bases, V lost 2 bases, and 14 bases had no gene match. The CDR3 loop reads CASSQSFRDRRGTGELFF. Here the CDR3 DNA reads TGCGCCAGCAGCCAATCCTTCCGGGACAGACGAGGGACCGGGGAGCTGTTTTTT.